This T cell receptor (beta chain) was identified during a study of T cell responses to AZD1222 COVID-19 vaccine. Points from the study as a whole: It should be noted that donors were predominantly white British and more often female, and clonal diversity was possibly underestimated. No repertoire was sampled before or during the peak T cell response, only after it. Spike-wide vaccine-associated CD4 TCRs dominated at 160-218 and 743-854. Baseline seropositivity characterized only a handful of AZD1222 recipients.

This table comes from immunoSEQ multiplex PCR, and its TCRdb copy is limited to in-frame clones, with some not included. This table holds tens of thousands of clones, under 95% found once. Of note for this clone: Its specificity is unknown.

The CDR3 is 15 residues long. CDR1 and CDR2 (germline): SGDLS, YYNGEE. Trimming cost V 4 bases and J 5 bases, with 18 bases left between them. This chain links TRBV9 with TRBJ1-1; tentative D call: TRBD1 (5 bases). This receptor was obtained from an adult in good health. The material sequenced was peripheral blood, taken on day 0 of MenACWY control vaccination. CDR3: CASSPYPDSGTEAFF. The CDR3 DNA sequence: TGTGCCAGCAGCCCCTACCCGGACTCAGGGACTGAAGCTTTCTTT.